The TCR beta chain described here comes from a study of metastatic and nonmetastatic thyroid tumors. This clone appeared many times. This sample also contains other DNA sequences that code for the same CDR3. V lost 9 bases to trimming and J lost 3 bases; unmatched junction nucleotides: 2. CDR3 length: 14 amino acids. Germline V gives CDR1 LNHDA, CDR2 SQIVND (reference sequence). Thyroid surgery was performed in patients who had received no treatment beforehand. TCRdb re-called clones from the PCR reads using MiXCR. The table records about 92,000 clones, around 14% of them present only once. J is TRBJ2-3 and V is TRBV19; 14 bases are a match to TRBD2. Sequencing input: blood. This sequence originates from a female donor with papillary thyroid cancer or a benign thyroid nodule (not recorded which). Some clones in this sample may be carry-over from other donors' samples. CDR3 sequence: CASRLAGGTDTQYF. CDR3 coding DNA: TGTGCCAGCAGACTAGCGGGGGGGACAGATACGCAGTATTTT.